These 32 T cell receptor beta chains were all obtained from the same sample, sequenced in a study of T cells in narcolepsy (dated by TCRdb to about 2018). To prepare the library, the immunoSEQ multiplex PCR assay was applied. TCRdb limited this immuneACCESS table to in-frame rearrangements with V and J called. A share of clones is missing; checked studies link under half to unresolved V genes, and the rest is unexplained. The sample table lists 15,000 to 20,000 clones, under 90% of them with a count of one. The ten largest clones add up to roughly 0.7% of the sample. The sample was memory (CD45RA-) CD4+ T cells from blood. What the cell subset or site label conveys for this sample: memory T cells sorted ex vivo from peripheral blood. The receptors were sampled from a human donor in good health.

V usage is TRBV9 and J usage is TRBJ2-5; 9 bases fit TRBD1. J was trimmed by 4 bases and V by 4 bases; bases with no gene match: 2. In germline, CDR1 is SGDLS, CDR2 YYNGEE. The CDR3 has 13 residues. The CDR3: CASSIQGAETQYF. CDR3 bases: TGTGCCAGCAGCATACAGGGGGCAGAGACCCAGTACTTC.

V usage is TRBV11-3 and J usage is TRBJ2-7, with D uncertain. CDR1 and CDR2 from the germline V gene are SGHNT and YENEEA. Trimming left V 2 bases short and J 3 bases short, with 11 bases between. CDR3 length: 14 residues. In DNA, the CDR3 is TGTGCCAGCAGCTTAAAGTTTGAGAACTACGAGCAGTACTTC. It yields the protein CASSLKFENYEQYF.

The chain links TRBV30 to TRBJ1-6; 8 bases map to TRBD1. The trim removed 2 bases at V and 2 bases at J, leaving 5 bases unmatched. The CDR3 loop spans 16 amino acids. Germline V gene sequence: CDR1 GTSNPN, CDR2 SVGIG (reference sequence). The CDR3 loop reads CAWSPWTGPYNSPLHF. CDR3 in DNA: TGTGCCTGGAGTCCATGGACAGGGCCCTATAATTCACCCCTCCACTTT.

The J gene is TRBJ1-2, the V gene TRBV7-2; the D is unclear. There are 13 residues in the CDR3. V was cut by 2 bases and J by 3 bases, with 7 bases left in between. CDR1 is SGHTA and CDR2 is FQGNSA in the germline V gene. The CDR3 DNA follows: TGTGCCAGCAGCTTAAACAGCTACTATGGCTACACCTTC. It specifies CASSLNSYYGYTF.

This clone was found a few times. The chain links TRBV2 to TRBJ2-7, with TRBD1 as a possible D gene (6 bases). Germline loops: CDR1 SNHLY, CDR2 FYNNEI. V was trimmed by 8 bases and J by 6 bases, leaving 20 bases between them. The CDR3 loop spans 14 amino acids. The CDR3, as DNA: TGTGCCAGCGATCGAGAAACAGGGTGGGTCGAGCAGTACTTC. Translating gives CASDRETGWVEQYF.

This chain joins TRBV10-3 and TRBJ2-1, with 9 bases identical to TRBD2. Trimming at V came to 5 bases and at J to 9 bases, leaving 11 bases not matched to a gene. This CDR3 has 15 amino acids. Germline assignment: CDR1 ENHRY and CDR2 SYGVKD. The CDR3 loop is CAISYNSGSFSEQFF. Written as DNA, the CDR3 is TGTGCCATCAGTTATAATAGCGGGAGTTTTAGTGAGCAGTTCTTC.

V usage is TRBV5-1 and J usage is TRBJ2-1; D is possibly TRBD2 (6 bases). Trimming pared 2 bases from V and 5 bases from J, leaving 14 bases between. Germline-derived CDR1 and CDR2 are SGHRS and YFSETQ. The CDR3 extends over 15 amino acids. The CDR3 coding sequence is TGCGCCAGCAGCTTTTCTCGGGCGGGAAACAATGAGCAGTTCTTC. This gives the protein CASSFSRAGNNEQFF.

The chain is built from TRBV5-8 and TRBJ1-2; D is unresolved. The CDR3 is 13 amino acids. V lost 1 base and J 6 bases, leaving 10 bases between the germline ends. CDR1 and CDR2 from the germline V gene are SGHTS and YDEGEE. This CDR3 reads CASSLSFGDGYTF. Written as DNA, the CDR3 is TGTGCCAGCAGCTTGTCCTTCGGGGATGGCTACACCTTC.

This clone was seen more than once but under ten times. The rearrangement links TRBV7-3 to TRBJ1-2; no reliable D call. Trimming took off 2 bases at V and 2 bases at J, with 9 bases between the two ends. The germline CDR1 and CDR2 sequences are SGHTA and FQGTGA. The CDR3 has 14 amino acids. CDR3 coding DNA: TGTGCCAGCAGCTTATCCCGCTTGAACTATGGCTACACCTTC. It codes for CASSLSRLNYGYTF.

Of note for this clone: Other DNA sequences within the sample encode an identical CDR3. This chain uses TRBV19 with TRBJ2-3, with 9 bases identical to TRBD2. J lost 4 bases, V lost 8 bases, and 10 bases had no gene match. The germline CDR1 and CDR2 sequences are LNHDA and SQIVND (reference sequence). CDR3 length: 15 residues. The CDR3 region has the DNA TGTGCCAGTGGCCGCGGGAGGGCCGCGTCAGATACGCAGTATTTT. It is translated as CASGRGRAASDTQYF.

The J gene is TRBJ1-2, the V gene TRBV19, with D hard to call. There are 14 residues in the CDR3. The ends were cut back, 7 bases at V and 1 base at J, with 13 bases in the middle. From germline, CDR1 is LNHDA and CDR2 SQIVND (reference sequence). In nucleotides, the CDR3 is TGTGCCAGTACCTCCCTGATAGTTAACTATGGCTACACCTTC. It yields the protein CASTSLIVNYGYTF.

V gene TRBV29-1 combines with J gene TRBJ2-1; unclear D gene. Germline V gene sequence: CDR1 SQVTM, CDR2 ANQGSEA. V dropped 7 bases and J dropped 5 bases, with 6 bases sitting between them. The CDR3 spans 10 residues. The CDR3 sequence: CSGFDNEQFF. DNA of the CDR3: TGCAGCGGCTTTGACAATGAGCAGTTCTTC.

This clone was seen a single time. This chain uses TRBV5-1 with TRBJ2-1; 11 bases are a match to TRBD2. With 1 base clipped from V and 6 bases from J, the junction kept 6 bases outside the gene matches. Germline V gene data show CDR1 as SGHRS and CDR2 as YFSETQ. The CDR3 runs 16 residues. CDR3 DNA sequence: TGCGCCAGCAGCTTGACTAGCGGGAGTTACTTCAATGAGCAGTTCTTC. It translates to CASSLTSGSYFNEQFF.

This rearrangement joins TRBV13 to TRBJ1-1; possible D gene TRBD1, 6 bases. Trimming removed 4 bases at V and 1 base at J, with 16 bases between. Looked up from germline, CDR1 is PRHDT and CDR2 is FYEKMQ (reference sequence). The CDR3 is 16 residues long. The DNA for the CDR3 is TGTGCCAGCAGCTCCGGGCCGGGACAAGCGAACACTGAAGCTTTCTTT. It translates to CASSSGPGQANTEAFF.

For the CDR3, the DNA is TGTGCCAGTAGTCCCACAGTGAACACTGAAGCTTTCTTT. This translates into CASSPTVNTEAFF. J is TRBJ1-1 and V is TRBV19; D gene unclear. The germline gives CDR1 LNHDA, CDR2 SQIVND (reference sequence). The length of the CDR3 is 13 residues. V dropped 5 bases and J dropped 0 bases, with 7 bases sitting between them.

This clone was detected only once. Written as DNA, the CDR3 is TGCGCCAGCAGCCAAGGGACTAGCGGGAGGGCCATCTACGAGCAGTACTTC. Translated, it gives CASSQGTSGRAIYEQYF. The chain is built from TRBV4-1 and TRBJ2-7, with 15 bases lining up with TRBD2. V shed 1 base, J shed 3 bases, and the junction held 4 bases outside the gene matches. There are 17 residues in the CDR3. From germline, CDR1 is MGHRA and CDR2 YSYEKL.

The chain combines TRBV6-1 with TRBJ2-1; TRBD1 agrees at 7 bases. The CDR3 is 15 amino acids. The J segment lost 1 base and the V segment lost 6 bases, leaving 6 bases of the junction unmatched. Germline CDR1 MNHNS, CDR2 SASEGT. This chain's CDR3 is CASRRQGLSYNEQFF. CDR3 nucleotide sequence: TGTGCCAGCAGAAGACAGGGTCTTTCCTACAATGAGCAGTTCTTC.

J is TRBJ1-1 and V is TRBV7-2, with 9 bases that match TRBD1. CDR3 length: 14 residues. CDR1 is SGHTA and CDR2 is FQGNSA in the germline V gene. Trimming removed 7 bases from V and 5 bases from J; junction bases left unmatched: 8. The CDR3 spells CASTTDRGLTEAFF. CDR3 nucleotides: TGTGCCAGCACCACGGACAGGGGACTAACTGAAGCTTTCTTT.

CDR3 DNA sequence: TGCGCCAGCAGCCAAAACAGAGTTAGTGAGCAGTTCTTC. Its protein product is CASSQNRVSEQFF. The chain links TRBV4-3 to TRBJ2-1, with D unclear. With 2 bases removed from V and 9 bases from J, the gap between germline ends came to 11 bases. CDR1 and CDR2 (germline): LGHNA, YSLEER. This CDR3 has 13 amino acids.

This rearrangement joins TRBV5-1 to TRBJ2-3; D is perhaps TRBD2 (6 bases). Germline loops: CDR1 SGHRS, CDR2 YFSETQ. This CDR3 comprises 14 residues. V lost 2 bases to trimming and J lost 0 bases, with 7 bases between them. The CDR3 region is CASSFGTSTDTQYF. CDR3 nucleotides: TGCGCCAGCAGCTTCGGGACTAGCACAGATACGCAGTATTTT.

The chain couples TRBV29-1 to TRBJ2-1, with 9 positions matching TRBD2. This CDR3 has 14 amino acids. Unmatched junction bases numbered 10, after V lost 7 bases and J lost 6 bases. The germline V gene encodes CDR1 SQVTM and CDR2 ANQGSEA. The CDR3 sequence: CSASAGGIPNEQFF. CDR3 sequence (DNA): TGCAGCGCTTCTGCGGGAGGGATCCCCAATGAGCAGTTCTTC.

This chain links TRBV19 with TRBJ1-2; no definite D call. The CDR3 length is 13 residues. V shed 4 bases and J shed 1 base, with 7 bases lying between them. CDR1 LNHDA and CDR2 SQIVND come from the germline V gene (reference sequence). The CDR3 DNA is TGTGCCAGTAGTACCCAACTTAACTATGGCTACACCTTC. Its protein product is CASSTQLNYGYTF.

The chain couples TRBV14 to TRBJ2-3; 8 bases fit TRBD1. This CDR3 comprises 15 residues. V was pared by 5 bases and J by 2 bases, with 6 bases of the junction left unmatched. CDR1 is SGHDN, CDR2 FVKESK, per germline. The DNA for the CDR3 is TGTGCCAGCAGCAGAAGACAGGGGCTCACAGATACGCAGTATTTT. The encoded protein is CASSRRQGLTDTQYF.

This clone appeared a single time. The V and J genes are TRBV27 and TRBJ1-1; 7 positions match TRBD1. The V gene end was trimmed by 5 bases and the J gene end by 1 base; junction bases not matched to a gene: 7. In germline, CDR1 is MNHEY, CDR2 SMNVEV (reference sequence). The CDR3 runs 15 residues. The CDR3 nucleotides are TGTGCCAGCAGTCCCTGGGACAGCGGGAACACTGAAGCTTTCTTT. Protein: CASSPWDSGNTEAFF.

The chain joins TRBV5-1 to TRBJ2-6; possibly TRBD2 for D (5 bases). CDR1 is SGHRS, CDR2 YFSETQ, per germline. Trimming left V 4 bases short and J 0 bases short, with 11 bases between. The length of the CDR3 is 16 residues. The CDR3 loop reads CASSVRGFSGANVLTF. CDR3 DNA sequence: TGCGCCAGCAGCGTCCGGGGATTCTCTGGGGCCAACGTCCTGACTTTC.

V gene TRBV19 combines with J gene TRBJ1-1; 9 positions match TRBD1. The J segment lost 10 bases and the V segment lost 5 bases, leaving 23 bases of the junction unmatched. The CDR3 is 18 amino acids. The germline CDR1 and CDR2 sequences are LNHDA and SQIVND (reference sequence). The DNA of the CDR3 is TGTGCCAGTAGTCAATCCCCGGGACAGGGAGGCCCGTTCCGCCGAGCTTTCTTT. It codes for CASSQSPGQGGPFRRAFF.

The V and J genes are TRBV6-1 and TRBJ2-2; 7 bases fit TRBD1. Germline CDR1 and CDR2: MNHNS and SASEGT. The CDR3 has 16 amino acids. Trimming cost V 4 bases and J 2 bases; bases outside gene matches: 7. CDR3 sequence: CASSVSGTANTGELFF. The CDR3 DNA reads TGTGCCAGCAGTGTTTCAGGGACAGCTAACACCGGGGAGCTGTTTTTT.

In this sample, this clone turned up a few times. The chain recombines TRBV19 with TRBJ1-5, with 8 bases lining up with TRBD1. The germline V gene encodes CDR1 LNHDA and CDR2 SQIVND (reference sequence). This CDR3 spans 15 amino acids. V gave up 0 bases and J gave up 7 bases; unmatched junction bases: 5. DNA for the CDR3: TGTGCCAGTAGTATAGACAGGGGGCTCGTCCAGCCCCAGCATTTT. Translation: CASSIDRGLVQPQHF.

This sequence joins TRBV14 and TRBJ2-2; D ambiguous. There are 13 residues in the CDR3. The germline V gene encodes CDR1 SGHDN and CDR2 FVKESK. V lost 1 base and J 7 bases, leaving 7 bases between the germline ends. The CDR3 here is CASSQVTHGELFF. The CDR3 DNA reads TGTGCCAGCAGCCAAGTTACCCACGGGGAGCTGTTTTTT.

The gene calls are TRBV4-2 and TRBJ1-2; weak D call: TRBD1 (6 bases). The CDR3 runs 14 residues. The V gene's germline CDR1 is LGHNA and CDR2 YNFKEQ. V was clipped by 5 bases and J by 0 bases, with 10 bases between them. DNA of the CDR3: TGTGCCAGCAGCGACGGGACACCTAACTATGGCTACACCTTC. Residues: CASSDGTPNYGYTF.

This sequence joins TRBV6-1 and TRBJ1-2; a weak D match, TRBD1 (6 bases). This CDR3 spans 12 amino acids. Germline lookup yields CDR1 MNHNS and CDR2 SASEGT. V was pared by 7 bases and J by 7 bases, with 13 bases between. The chain's CDR3 is CASTGDSLGYTF. The CDR3 nucleotides read TGTGCCAGCACAGGGGATTCCCTTGGCTACACCTTC.

The chain links TRBV19 to TRBJ2-7; D is perhaps TRBD2 (6 bases). Trimming cost V 1 base and J 1 base, with 8 bases left between them. CDR1 is LNHDA, CDR2 SQIVND, per germline (reference sequence). The CDR3 covers 14 residues. CDR3 in DNA: TGTGCCAGTAGTATAGCGCGGGATTCCTACGAGCAGTACTTC. Encoded protein: CASSIARDSYEQYF.